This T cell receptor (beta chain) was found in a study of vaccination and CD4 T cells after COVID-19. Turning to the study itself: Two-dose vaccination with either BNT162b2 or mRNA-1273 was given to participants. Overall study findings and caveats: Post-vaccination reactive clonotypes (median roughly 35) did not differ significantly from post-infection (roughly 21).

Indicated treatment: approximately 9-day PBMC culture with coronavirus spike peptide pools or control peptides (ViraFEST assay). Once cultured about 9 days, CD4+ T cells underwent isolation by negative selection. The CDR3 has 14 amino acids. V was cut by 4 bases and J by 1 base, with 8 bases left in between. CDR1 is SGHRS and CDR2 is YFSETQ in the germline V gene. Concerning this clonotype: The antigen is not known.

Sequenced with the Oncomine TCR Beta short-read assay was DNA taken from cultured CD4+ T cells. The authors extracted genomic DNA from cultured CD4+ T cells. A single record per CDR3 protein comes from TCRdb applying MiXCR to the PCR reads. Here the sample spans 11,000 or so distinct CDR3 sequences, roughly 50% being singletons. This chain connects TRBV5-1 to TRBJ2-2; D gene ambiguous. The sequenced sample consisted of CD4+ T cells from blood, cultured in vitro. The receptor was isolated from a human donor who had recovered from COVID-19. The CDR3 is CASSGQLNTGELFF. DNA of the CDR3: TGCGCCAGCAGCGGGCAGTTGAACACCGGGGAGCTGTTTTTT. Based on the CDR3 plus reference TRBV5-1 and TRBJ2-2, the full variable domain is KAGVTQTPRYLIKTRGQQVTLSCSPISGHRSVSWYQQTPGQGLQFLFEYFSETQRNKGNFPGRFSGRQFSNSRSEMNVSTLELGDSALYLCASSGQLNTGELFFGEGSRLTVL.